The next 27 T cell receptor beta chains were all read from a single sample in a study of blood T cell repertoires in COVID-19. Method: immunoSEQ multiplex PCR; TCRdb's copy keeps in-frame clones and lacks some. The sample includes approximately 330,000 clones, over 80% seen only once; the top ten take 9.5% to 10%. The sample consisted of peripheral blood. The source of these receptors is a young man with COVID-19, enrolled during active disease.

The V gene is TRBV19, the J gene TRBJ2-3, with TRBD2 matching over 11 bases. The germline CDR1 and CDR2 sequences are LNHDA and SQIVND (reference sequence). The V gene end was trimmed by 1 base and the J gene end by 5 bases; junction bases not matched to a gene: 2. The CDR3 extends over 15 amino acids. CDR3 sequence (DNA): TGTGCCAGTAGTATAGCTAGCGGGGGGATAGATACGCAGTATTTT. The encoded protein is CASSIASGGIDTQYF.

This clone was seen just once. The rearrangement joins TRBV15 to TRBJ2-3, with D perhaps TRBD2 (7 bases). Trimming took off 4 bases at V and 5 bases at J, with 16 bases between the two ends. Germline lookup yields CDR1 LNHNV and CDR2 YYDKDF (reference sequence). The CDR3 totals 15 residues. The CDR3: CATSNPGEGQDTQYF. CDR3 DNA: TGTGCCACCAGCAACCCTGGGGAGGGACAAGATACGCAGTATTTT. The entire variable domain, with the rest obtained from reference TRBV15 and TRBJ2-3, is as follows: DAMVIQNPRYQVTQFGKPVTLSCSQTLNHNVMYWYQQKSSQAPKLLFHYYDKDFNNEADTPDNFQSRRPNTSFCFLDIRSPGLGDTAMYLCATSNPGEGQDTQYFGPGTRLTVL.

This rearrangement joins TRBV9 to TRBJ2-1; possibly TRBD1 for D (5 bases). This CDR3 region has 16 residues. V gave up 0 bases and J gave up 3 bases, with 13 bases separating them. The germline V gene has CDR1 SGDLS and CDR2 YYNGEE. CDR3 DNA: TGTGCCAGCAGCGTAGCTGGCGTAGGGGACTACAATGAGCAGTTCTTC. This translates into CASSVAGVGDYNEQFF.

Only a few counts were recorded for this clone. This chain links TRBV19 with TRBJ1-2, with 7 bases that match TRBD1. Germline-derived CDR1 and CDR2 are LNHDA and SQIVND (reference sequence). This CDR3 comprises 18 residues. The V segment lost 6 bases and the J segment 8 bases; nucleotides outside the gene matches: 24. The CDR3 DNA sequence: TGTGCCAGTAGGATCCCCGCAGGTAGGGGCGGGACAGTGGGCGGCTACACCTTC. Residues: CASRIPAGRGGTVGGYTF.

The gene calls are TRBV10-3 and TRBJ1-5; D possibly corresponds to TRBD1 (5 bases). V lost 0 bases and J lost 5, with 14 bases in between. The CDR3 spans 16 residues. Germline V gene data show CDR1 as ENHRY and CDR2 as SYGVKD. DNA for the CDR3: TGTGCCATCAGTGAGTCTGGGAGGGGTGGCGATCAGCCCCAGCATTTT. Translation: CAISESGRGGDQPQHF.

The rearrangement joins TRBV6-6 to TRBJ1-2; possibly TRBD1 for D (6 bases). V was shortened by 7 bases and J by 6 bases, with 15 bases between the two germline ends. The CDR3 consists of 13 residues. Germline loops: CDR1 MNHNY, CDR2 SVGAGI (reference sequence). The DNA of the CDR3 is TGTGCCAGCAATGCATGGGGGCGCGATGGCTACACCTTC. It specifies CASNAWGRDGYTF.

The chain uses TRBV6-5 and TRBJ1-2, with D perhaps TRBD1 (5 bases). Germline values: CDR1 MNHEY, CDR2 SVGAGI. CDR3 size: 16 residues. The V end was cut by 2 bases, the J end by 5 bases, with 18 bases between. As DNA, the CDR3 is TGTGCCAGCAGTTACGAGGCGGGGGGTATTGCTTATGGCTACACCTTC. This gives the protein CASSYEAGGIAYGYTF.

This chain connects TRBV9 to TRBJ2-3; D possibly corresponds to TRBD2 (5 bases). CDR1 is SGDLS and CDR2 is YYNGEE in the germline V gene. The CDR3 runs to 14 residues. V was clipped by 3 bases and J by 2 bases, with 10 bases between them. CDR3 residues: CASSGSRDTDTQYF. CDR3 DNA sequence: TGTGCCAGCAGCGGCTCCCGGGACACAGATACGCAGTATTTT.

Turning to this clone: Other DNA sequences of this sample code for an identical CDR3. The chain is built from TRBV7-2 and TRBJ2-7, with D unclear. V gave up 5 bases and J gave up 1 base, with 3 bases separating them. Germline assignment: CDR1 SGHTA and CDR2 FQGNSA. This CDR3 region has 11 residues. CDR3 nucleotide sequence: TGTGCCAGCAGCCCGTCCTACGAGCAGTACTTC. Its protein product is CASSPSYEQYF.

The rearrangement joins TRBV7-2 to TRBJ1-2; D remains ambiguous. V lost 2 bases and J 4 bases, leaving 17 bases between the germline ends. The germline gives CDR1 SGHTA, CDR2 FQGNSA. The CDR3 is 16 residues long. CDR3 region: CASSLMVAAPPYGYTF. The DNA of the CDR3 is TGTGCCAGCAGCTTAATGGTAGCGGCACCACCCTATGGCTACACCTTC.

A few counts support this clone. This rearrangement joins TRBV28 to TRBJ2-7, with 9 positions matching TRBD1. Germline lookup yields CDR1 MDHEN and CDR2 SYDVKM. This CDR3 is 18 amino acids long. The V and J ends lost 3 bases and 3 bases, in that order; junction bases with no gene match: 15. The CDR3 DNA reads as TGTGCCAGCAGTTTTCCGCTTCCCGGGACAGGGTTGAACTACGAGCAGTACTTC. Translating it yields CASSFPLPGTGLNYEQYF.

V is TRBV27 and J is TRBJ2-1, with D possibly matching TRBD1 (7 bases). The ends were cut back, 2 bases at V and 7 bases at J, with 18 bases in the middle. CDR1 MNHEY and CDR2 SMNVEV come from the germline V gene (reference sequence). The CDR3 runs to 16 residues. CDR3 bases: TGTGCCAGCAGTTTACGTCCGGAGGGACAGAAGAATGAGCAGTTCTTC. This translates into CASSLRPEGQKNEQFF.

CDR3 loop: CASGSAEPYEQYF. DNA of the CDR3: TGTGCCAGCGGTAGCGCGGAACCCTACGAGCAGTACTTC. V usage is TRBV3-1 (or the pseudogene TRBV3-2) and J usage is TRBJ2-7, with a weak D call TRBD2 (5 bases). This CDR3 spans 13 amino acids. CDR1 is LGHDT and CDR2 is YNNKEL in the germline V gene (reference sequence). The V end lost 8 bases, the J end lost 2 bases, and 13 bases lay between the germline ends.

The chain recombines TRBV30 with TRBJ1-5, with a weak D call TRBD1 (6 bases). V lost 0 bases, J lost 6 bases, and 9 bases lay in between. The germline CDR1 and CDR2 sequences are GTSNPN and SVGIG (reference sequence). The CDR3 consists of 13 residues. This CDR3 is CAWSVQQGQPQHF. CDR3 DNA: TGTGCCTGGAGTGTCCAACAGGGTCAGCCCCAGCATTTT.

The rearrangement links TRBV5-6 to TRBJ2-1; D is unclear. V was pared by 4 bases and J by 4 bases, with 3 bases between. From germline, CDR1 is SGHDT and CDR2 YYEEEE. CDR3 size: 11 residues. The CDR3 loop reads CASSLYNEQFF. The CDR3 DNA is TGTGCCAGCAGCCTTTACAATGAGCAGTTCTTC. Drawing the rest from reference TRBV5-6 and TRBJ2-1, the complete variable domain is DAGVTQSPTHLIKTRGQQVTLRCSPKSGHDTVSWYQQALGQGPQFIFQYYEEEERQRGNFPDRFSGHQFPNYSSELNVNALLLGDSALYLCASSLYNEQFFGPGTRLTVL.

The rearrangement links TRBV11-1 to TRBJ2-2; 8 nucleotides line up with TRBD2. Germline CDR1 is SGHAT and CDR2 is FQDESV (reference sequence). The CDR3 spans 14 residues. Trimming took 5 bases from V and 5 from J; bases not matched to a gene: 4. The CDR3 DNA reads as TGTGCCAGCAGCCTCGGGAGGGAAACCGGGGAGCTGTTTTTT. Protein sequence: CASSLGRETGELFF.

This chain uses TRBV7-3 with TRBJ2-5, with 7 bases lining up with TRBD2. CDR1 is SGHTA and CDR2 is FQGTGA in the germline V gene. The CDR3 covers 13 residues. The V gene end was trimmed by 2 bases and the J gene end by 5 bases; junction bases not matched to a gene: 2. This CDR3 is CASSLGGVETQYF. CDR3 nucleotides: TGTGCCAGCAGCTTAGGGGGGGTTGAGACCCAGTACTTC.

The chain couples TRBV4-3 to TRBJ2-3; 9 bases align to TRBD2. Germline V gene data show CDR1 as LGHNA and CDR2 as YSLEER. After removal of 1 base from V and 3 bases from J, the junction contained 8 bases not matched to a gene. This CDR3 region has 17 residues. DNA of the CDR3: TGCGCCAGCAGCCAAGGAGCTCCAGCGGGGGGTACAGATACGCAGTATTTT. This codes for CASSQGAPAGGTDTQYF.

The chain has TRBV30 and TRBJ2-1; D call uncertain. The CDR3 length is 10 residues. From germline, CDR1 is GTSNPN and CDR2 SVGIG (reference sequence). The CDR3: CATHRNEQFF. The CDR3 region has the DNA TGTGCGACTCATAGGAATGAGCAGTTCTTC.

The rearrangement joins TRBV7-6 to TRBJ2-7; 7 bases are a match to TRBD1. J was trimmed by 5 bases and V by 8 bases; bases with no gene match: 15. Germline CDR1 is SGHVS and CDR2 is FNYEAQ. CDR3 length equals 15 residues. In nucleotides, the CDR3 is TGTGCCAGCTCCCCCAGGGACAGCCCTTCGAACGAGCAGTACTTC. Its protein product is CASSPRDSPSNEQYF.

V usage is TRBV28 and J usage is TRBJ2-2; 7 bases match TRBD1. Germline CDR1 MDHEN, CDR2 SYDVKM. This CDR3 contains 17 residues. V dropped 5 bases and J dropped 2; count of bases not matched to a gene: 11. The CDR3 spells CASSLPFGDRNTGELFF. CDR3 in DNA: TGTGCCAGCAGTCTCCCCTTCGGGGACAGAAACACCGGGGAGCTGTTTTTT.

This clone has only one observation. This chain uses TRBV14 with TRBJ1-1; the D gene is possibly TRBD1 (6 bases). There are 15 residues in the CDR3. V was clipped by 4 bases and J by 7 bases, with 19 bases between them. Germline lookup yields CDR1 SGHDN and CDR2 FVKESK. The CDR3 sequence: CASSPLRGPMIEAFF. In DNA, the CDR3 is TGTGCCAGCAGCCCGCTCAGGGGACCGATGATTGAAGCTTTCTTT.

Written as DNA, the CDR3 is TGTGCCAGCAGACCTATCACAGGGTACATGAACACTGAAGCTTTCTTT. This sequence encodes CASRPITGYMNTEAFF. The chain employs TRBV28 and TRBJ1-1; D perhaps matches TRBD1 (6 bases). V shed 6 bases and J shed 0 bases, with 17 bases lying between them. Germline-derived CDR1 and CDR2 are MDHEN and SYDVKM. This CDR3 has 16 residues.

This chain's CDR3 is CASSYRQTGSGNTIYF. In nucleotides, the CDR3 is TGTGCCAGCAGTTACAGACAGACAGGGTCTGGAAACACCATATATTTT. The rearrangement joins TRBV6-5 to TRBJ1-3; 7 positions match TRBD1. Germline lookup yields CDR1 MNHEY and CDR2 SVGAGI. With 2 bases clipped from V and 1 base from J, the junction kept 5 bases outside the gene matches. The CDR3 sequence is 16 residues long.

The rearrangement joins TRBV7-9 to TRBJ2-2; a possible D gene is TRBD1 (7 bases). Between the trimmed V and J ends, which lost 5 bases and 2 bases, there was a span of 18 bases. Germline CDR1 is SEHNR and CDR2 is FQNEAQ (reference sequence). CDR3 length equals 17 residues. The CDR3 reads CASSPRDSNINTGELFF. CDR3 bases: TGTGCCAGCAGCCCGCGGGACAGCAACATTAACACCGGGGAGCTGTTTTTT.

The CDR3 is CSAGGHEQYF. The DNA for the CDR3 is TGCAGTGCGGGGGGACACGAGCAGTACTTC. The chain is built from TRBV20-1 and TRBJ2-7; a possible D gene is TRBD2 (6 bases). The CDR3 is 10 residues long. Germline-derived CDR1 and CDR2 are DFQATT and SNEGSKA (reference sequence). V lost 6 bases to trimming and J lost 5 bases, with 8 bases between them.

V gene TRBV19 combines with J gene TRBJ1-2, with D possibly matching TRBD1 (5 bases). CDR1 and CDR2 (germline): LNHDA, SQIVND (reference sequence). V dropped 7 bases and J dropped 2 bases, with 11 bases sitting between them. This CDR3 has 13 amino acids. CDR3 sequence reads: CASTTGGNYGYTF. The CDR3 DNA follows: TGTGCCAGTACCACCGGGGGGAACTATGGCTACACCTTC.